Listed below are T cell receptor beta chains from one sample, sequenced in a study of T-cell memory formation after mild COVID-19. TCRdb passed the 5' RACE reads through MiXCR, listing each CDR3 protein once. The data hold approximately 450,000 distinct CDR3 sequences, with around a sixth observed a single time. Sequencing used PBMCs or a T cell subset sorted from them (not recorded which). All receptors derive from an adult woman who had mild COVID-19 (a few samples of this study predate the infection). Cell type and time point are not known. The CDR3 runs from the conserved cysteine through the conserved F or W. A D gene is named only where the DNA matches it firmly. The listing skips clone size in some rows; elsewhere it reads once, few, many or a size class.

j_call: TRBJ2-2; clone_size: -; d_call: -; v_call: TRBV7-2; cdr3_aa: CASSLALRTGELFF; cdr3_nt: TGTGCCAGCAGCTTAGCGCTTCGGACCGGGGAGCTGTTTTTT
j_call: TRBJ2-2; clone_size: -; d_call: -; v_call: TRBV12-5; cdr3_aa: CASGFRLDGHTGELFF; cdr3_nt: TGTGCTAGTGGTTTTCGGCTAGACGGGCACACCGGGGAGCTGTTTTTT
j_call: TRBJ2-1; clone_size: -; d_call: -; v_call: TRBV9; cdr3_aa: CASSVEAGTVYHNEQFF; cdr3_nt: TGTGCCAGCAGCGTAGAGGCGGGAACAGTATATCACAATGAGCAGTTCTTC
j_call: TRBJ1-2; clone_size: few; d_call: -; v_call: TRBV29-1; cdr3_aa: CSVEEGNYGYTF; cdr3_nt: TGCAGCGTTGAAGAGGGCAACTATGGCTACACCTTC
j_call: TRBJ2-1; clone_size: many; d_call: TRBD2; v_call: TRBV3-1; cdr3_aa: CASSPAEGGPHNEQFF; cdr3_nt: TGTGCCAGCAGCCCAGCGGAGGGAGGGCCCCACAATGAGCAGTTCTTC
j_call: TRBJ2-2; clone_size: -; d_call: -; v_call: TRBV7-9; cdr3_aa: CASSLARTRENTGELFF; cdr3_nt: TGTGCCAGCAGCTTAGCGAGGACTCGGGAGAACACCGGGGAGCTGTTTTTT
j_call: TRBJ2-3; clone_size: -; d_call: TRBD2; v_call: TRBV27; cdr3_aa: CASSLGGGPPATQYF; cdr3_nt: TGTGCCAGCAGTTTAGGCGGGGGGCCTCCCGCTACGCAGTATTTT
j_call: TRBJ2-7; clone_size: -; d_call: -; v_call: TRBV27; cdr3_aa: CASSLSAASISYEQYF; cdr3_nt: TGTGCCAGCAGTTTATCGGCAGCCTCGATCTCCTACGAGCAGTACTTC
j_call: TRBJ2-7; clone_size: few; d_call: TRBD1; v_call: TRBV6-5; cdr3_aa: CASSYSTGGLVQQYF; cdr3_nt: TGTGCCAGCAGTTACTCTACAGGGGGCCTGGTTCAGCAGTACTTC
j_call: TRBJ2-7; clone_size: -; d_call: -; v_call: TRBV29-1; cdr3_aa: CSVEIFGQISYEQYF; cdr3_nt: TGCAGCGTTGAAATCTTCGGACAGATCTCCTACGAGCAGTACTTC
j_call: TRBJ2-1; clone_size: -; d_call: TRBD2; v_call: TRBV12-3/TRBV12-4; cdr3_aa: CASSKTSGGYNEQFF; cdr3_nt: TGTGCCAGCAGTAAGACTAGCGGGGGGTACAATGAGCAGTTCTTC
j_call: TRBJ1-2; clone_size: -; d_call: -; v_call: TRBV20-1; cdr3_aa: CSAFGYGYTF; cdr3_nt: TGCAGTGCTTTCGGCTATGGCTACACCTTC
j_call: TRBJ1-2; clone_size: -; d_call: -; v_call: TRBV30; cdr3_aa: CAWSWQGLNYGYTF; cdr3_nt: TGTGCCTGGAGTTGGCAGGGTCTTAACTATGGCTACACCTTC
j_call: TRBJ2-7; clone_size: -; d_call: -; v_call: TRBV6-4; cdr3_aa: CASIGDRLPYEQYF; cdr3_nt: TGTGCCAGCATCGGAGACAGATTACCCTACGAGCAGTACTTC
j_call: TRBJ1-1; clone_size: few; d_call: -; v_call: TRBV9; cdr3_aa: CASSVFQTNTEAFF; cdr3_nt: TGTGCCAGCAGCGTCTTTCAGACCAACACTGAAGCTTTCTTT
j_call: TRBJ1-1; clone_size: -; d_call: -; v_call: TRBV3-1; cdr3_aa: CASSQDEVGRDEAFF; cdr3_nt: TGTGCCAGCAGCCAAGATGAGGTCGGGAGGGATGAAGCTTTCTTT
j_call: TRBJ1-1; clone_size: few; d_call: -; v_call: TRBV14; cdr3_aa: CASSPFIPGNTEAFF; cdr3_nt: TGTGCCAGCAGCCCATTCATCCCGGGGAACACTGAAGCTTTCTTT
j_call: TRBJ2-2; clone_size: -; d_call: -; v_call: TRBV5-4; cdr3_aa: CASSLPLGQHTGELFF; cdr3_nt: TGTGCCAGCAGCTTGCCCTTGGGGCAGCACACCGGGGAGCTGTTTTTT
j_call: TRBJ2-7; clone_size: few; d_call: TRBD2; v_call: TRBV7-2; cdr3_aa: CASSWDGLEVNEQYF; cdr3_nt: TGTGCCAGCAGCTGGGACGGACTAGAAGTAAACGAGCAGTACTTC
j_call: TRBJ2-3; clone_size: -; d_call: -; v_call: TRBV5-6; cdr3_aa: CASSRDPHGADTQYF; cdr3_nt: TGTGCCAGCAGCCGGGACCCCCATGGGGCAGATACGCAGTATTTT
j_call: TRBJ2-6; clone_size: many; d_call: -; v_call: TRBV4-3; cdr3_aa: CASSQEGSSGANVLTF; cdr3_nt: TGCGCCAGCAGCCAAGAAGGGAGCTCTGGGGCCAACGTCCTGACTTTC
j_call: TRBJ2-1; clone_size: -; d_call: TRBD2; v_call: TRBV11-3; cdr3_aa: CASSQWTSGSVNEQFF; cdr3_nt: TGTGCCAGCAGCCAATGGACTAGCGGGAGTGTCAATGAGCAGTTCTTC
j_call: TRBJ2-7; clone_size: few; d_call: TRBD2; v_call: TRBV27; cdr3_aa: CASSSYLAGTYEQYF; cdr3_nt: TGTGCCAGCAGTTCTTACCTAGCGGGAACCTACGAGCAGTACTTC
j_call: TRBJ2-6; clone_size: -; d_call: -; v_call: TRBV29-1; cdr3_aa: CSVSGGPLTISGANVLTF; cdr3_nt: TGCAGCGTGAGTGGGGGACCTCTAACCATCTCTGGGGCCAACGTCCTGACTTTC
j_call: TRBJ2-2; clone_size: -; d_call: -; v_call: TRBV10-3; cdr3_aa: CAIRAGTGELFF; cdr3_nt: TGTGCCATCCGTGCGGGGACGGGGGAGCTGTTTTTT
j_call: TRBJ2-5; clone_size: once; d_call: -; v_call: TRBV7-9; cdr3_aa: CASSKAPNLALYQETQYF; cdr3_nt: TGTGCCAGCAGCAAGGCCCCTAACTTAGCGTTGTACCAAGAGACCCAGTACTTC
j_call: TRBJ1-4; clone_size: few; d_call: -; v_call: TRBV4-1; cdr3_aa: CASSPTPATERKKLFF; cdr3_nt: TGCGCCAGCAGCCCCACTCCGGCCACCGAAAGGAAAAAACTGTTTTTT
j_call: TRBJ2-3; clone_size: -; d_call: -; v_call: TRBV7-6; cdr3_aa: CASSSPSETIVGTQYF; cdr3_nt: TGTGCCAGCAGCTCCCCTAGCGAGACTATTGTCGGTACGCAGTATTTT
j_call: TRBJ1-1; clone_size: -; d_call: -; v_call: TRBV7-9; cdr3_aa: CASSPGKPPGEAFF; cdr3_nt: TGTGCCAGCAGCCCGGGCAAACCCCCAGGTGAAGCTTTCTTT
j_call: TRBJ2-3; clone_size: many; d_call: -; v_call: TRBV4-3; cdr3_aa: CASSQDGHTDTQYF; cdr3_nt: TGCGCCAGCAGCCAAGACGGCCACACAGATACGCAGTATTTT
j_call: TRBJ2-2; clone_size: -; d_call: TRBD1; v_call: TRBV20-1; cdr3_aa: CSARDRAPRGRAGELFF; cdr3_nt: TGCAGTGCTAGAGATAGGGCCCCGAGGGGGCGGGCCGGGGAGCTGTTTTTT
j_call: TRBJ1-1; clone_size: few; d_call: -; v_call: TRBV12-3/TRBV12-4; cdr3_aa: CASSLTGLSYTEAFF; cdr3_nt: TGTGCCAGCAGTTTAACAGGGTTATCGTACACTGAAGCTTTCTTT
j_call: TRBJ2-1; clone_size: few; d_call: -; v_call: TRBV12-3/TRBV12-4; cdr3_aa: CASRFGGVGNEQFF; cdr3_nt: TGTGCCAGCAGGTTCGGGGGCGTAGGCAATGAGCAGTTCTTC
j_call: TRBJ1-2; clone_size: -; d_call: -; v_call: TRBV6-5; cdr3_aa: CASSYAYSVNYGYTF; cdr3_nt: TGTGCCAGCAGTTACGCCTACAGCGTTAACTATGGCTACACCTTC
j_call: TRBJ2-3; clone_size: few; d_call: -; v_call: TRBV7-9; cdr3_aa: CASEGTFTDTQYF; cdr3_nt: TGTGCCAGCGAGGGGACCTTCACAGATACGCAGTATTTT
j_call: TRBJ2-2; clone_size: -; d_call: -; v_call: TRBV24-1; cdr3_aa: CATSDPRDSFTGELFF; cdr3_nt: TGTGCCACCAGTGATCCCCGGGACTCTTTTACCGGGGAGCTGTTTTTT
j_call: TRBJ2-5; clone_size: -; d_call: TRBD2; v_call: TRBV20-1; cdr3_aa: CSASLSSGTSGRETQYF; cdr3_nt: TGCAGTGCTTCCCTGTCCTCTGGGACTAGCGGTAGAGAGACCCAGTACTTC
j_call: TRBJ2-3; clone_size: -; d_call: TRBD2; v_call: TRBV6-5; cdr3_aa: CASSYTGRGGDTQYF; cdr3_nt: TGTGCCAGCAGTTACACGGGCCGGGGGGGAGATACGCAGTATTTT
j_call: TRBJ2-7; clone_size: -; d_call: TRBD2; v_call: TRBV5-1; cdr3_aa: CASSLNGAGVAEQYF; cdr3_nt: TGCGCCAGCAGCTTGAATGGTGCGGGAGTAGCCGAGCAGTACTTC
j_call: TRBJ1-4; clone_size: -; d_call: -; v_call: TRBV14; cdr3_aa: CASSQDTVNEKLFF; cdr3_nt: TGTGCCAGCAGCCAGGACACAGTAAATGAAAAACTGTTTTTT
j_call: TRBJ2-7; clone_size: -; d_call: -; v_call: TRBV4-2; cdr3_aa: CASSPGEGSPSYEQYF; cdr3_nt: TGTGCCAGCAGCCCCGGCGAGGGGTCCCCCTCCTACGAGCAGTACTTC
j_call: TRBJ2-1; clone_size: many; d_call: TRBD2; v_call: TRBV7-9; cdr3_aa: CASSQGLAGHEQFF; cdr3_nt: TGTGCCAGCAGCCAGGGACTAGCGGGCCATGAGCAGTTCTTC
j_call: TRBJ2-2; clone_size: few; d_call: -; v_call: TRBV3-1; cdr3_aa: CASSGLRVTGELFF; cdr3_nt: TGTGCCAGCAGCGGCCTCCGGGTCACCGGGGAGCTGTTTTTT
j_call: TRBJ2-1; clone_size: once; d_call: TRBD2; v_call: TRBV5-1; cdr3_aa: CASSLDVAGGGDEQFF; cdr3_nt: TGCGCCAGCAGCTTGGACGTAGCGGGGGGCGGGGATGAGCAGTTCTTC
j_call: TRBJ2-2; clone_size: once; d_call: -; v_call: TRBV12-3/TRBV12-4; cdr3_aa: CASSTQEVPGELFF; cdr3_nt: TGTGCCAGCAGTACGCAAGAGGTCCCCGGGGAGCTGTTTTTT
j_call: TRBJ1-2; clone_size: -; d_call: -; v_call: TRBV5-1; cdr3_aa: CASSRDSENYGYTF; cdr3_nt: TGCGCCAGCAGCCGGGACTCAGAAAACTATGGCTACACCTTC
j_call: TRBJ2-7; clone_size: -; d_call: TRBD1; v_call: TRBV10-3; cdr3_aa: CAIKGQGKTYEQYF; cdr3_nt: TGTGCCATCAAAGGACAGGGTAAGACCTACGAGCAGTACTTC
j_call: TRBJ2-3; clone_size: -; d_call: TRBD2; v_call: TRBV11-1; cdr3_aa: CASSLSGLAGLYTQYF; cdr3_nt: TGTGCCAGCAGCTTATCGGGGCTAGCGGGATTATATACGCAGTATTTT
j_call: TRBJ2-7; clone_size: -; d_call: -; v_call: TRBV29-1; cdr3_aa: CSVAGPSYEQYF; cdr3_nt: TGCAGCGTTGCCGGACCGTCCTACGAGCAGTACTTC
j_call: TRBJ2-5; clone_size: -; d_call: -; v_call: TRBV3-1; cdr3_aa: CASSQVGQTGETQYF; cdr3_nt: TGTGCCAGCAGCCAAGTCGGACAGACCGGGGAGACCCAGTACTTC
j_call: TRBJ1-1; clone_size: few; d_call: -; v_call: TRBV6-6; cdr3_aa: CASSKNPNTEAFF; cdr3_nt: TGTGCCAGCAGTAAGAATCCGAACACTGAAGCTTTCTTT
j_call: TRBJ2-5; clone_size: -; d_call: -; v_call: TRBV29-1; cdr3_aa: CSGEAQEEETQYF; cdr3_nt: TGCAGCGGTGAGGCCCAGGAGGAAGAGACCCAGTACTTC
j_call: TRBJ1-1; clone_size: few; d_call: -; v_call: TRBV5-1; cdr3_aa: CASVGNTEAFF; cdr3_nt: TGCGCCAGCGTTGGGAACACTGAAGCTTTCTTT
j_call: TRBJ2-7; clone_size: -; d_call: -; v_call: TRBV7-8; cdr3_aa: CASSPQTSVRGEQYF; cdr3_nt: TGTGCCAGCAGCCCGCAGACGTCTGTAAGGGGCGAGCAGTACTTC
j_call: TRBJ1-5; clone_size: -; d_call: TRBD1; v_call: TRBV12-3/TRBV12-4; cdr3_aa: CASTRQGSNQPQHF; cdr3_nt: TGTGCCAGCACCCGACAGGGGAGCAATCAGCCCCAGCATTTT